The entry below gives a single T cell receptor (beta chain) sequence along with its context. Its antigen is not identified. The PCR contained 60 Vbeta and 13 Jbeta primers. Authors' processing steps: About 11 million of the roughly 80 million unique TCR beta chains counted in a later analysis were shared. Some clones are missing from TCRdb's copy, which holds only in-frame ones; the method was immunoSEQ multiplex PCR. V, J and clone size were drawn from that table, and D and trimming were deduced from the DNA. The table has over 150,000 clones, around 80% seen once; the top ten hold 5.5% to 7.5%. This record belongs to a study of cytomegalovirus exposure and HLA in healthy donors. Germline V gives CDR1 MNHNS, CDR2 SASEGT. This CDR3 spans 15 amino acids. With V trimmed by 4 bases and J by 2 bases, 4 bases remained unmatched. Whole-study findings and limits: TCR beta chains associated with HLA were, in a later analysis, more clonally expanded than equally common others. Sequencing depth roughly uniform across donors was assumed in presence/absence analyses.

Donors showed nominal health when sampled, although they likely had unrecorded immune exposures. J is TRBJ1-1 and V is TRBV6-1; 10 positions match TRBD1. The sample taken for sequencing was PBMCs. The source of this sequence is a young man in good health and CMV-seropositive. This chain's CDR3 is CASSVRTGGNTEAFF. CDR3 sequence (DNA): TGTGCCAGCAGTGTTAGGACAGGGGGTAACACTGAAGCTTTCTTT.